The 27 T cell receptor beta chains in this list originate from one sample, sequenced in a study of blood T cell repertoires in COVID-19. Profiling relied on immunoSEQ multiplex PCR, and the TCRdb table lists in-frame clones only, not all of them. The sample yields about 380,000 clones, more than 70% seen once. The sample comprised peripheral blood. Every receptor here comes from a man aged 35 to 55 with acute or convalescent COVID-19.

The rearrangement links TRBV14 to TRBJ1-1; the match to TRBD1 covers 7 bases. The CDR3 is 14 residues long. V lost 3 bases, J lost 11 bases, and 12 bases stayed unmatched. Germline V gives CDR1 SGHDN, CDR2 FVKESK. CDR3 nucleotides: TGTGCCAGCAGCCAGACAGGGATTTCGTATATCGCTTTCTTT. It codes for CASSQTGISYIAFF.

V is TRBV27 and J is TRBJ2-5, with D possibly TRBD1 on 6 matching bases. V was pared by 10 bases and J by 5 bases, with 26 bases between. The V gene's germline CDR1 is MNHEY and CDR2 SMNVEV (reference sequence). The CDR3 runs to 16 residues. This CDR3 is CATNLWGAGGLETQYF. In DNA form, the CDR3 reads TGTGCCACCAACCTCTGGGGAGCTGGGGGCCTGGAGACCCAGTACTTC.

The chain has TRBV24-1 and TRBJ1-2; TRBD1 agrees at 9 bases. The germline CDR1 and CDR2 sequences are KGHDR and SFDVKD. The CDR3 consists of 13 residues. Trimming removed 7 bases from V and 7 bases from J; junction bases left unmatched: 6. The CDR3 here is CATSRDRDTGYTF. CDR3 DNA sequence: TGTGCCACCAGCCGGGACAGGGACACTGGCTACACCTTC.

The chain recombines TRBV7-3 with TRBJ2-1; TRBD1 aligns across 8 bases. Trimming took 0 bases from V and 4 from J; bases not matched to a gene: 2. This CDR3 contains 15 residues. The germline CDR1 and CDR2 sequences are SGHTA and FQGTGA. In DNA form, the CDR3 reads TGTGCCAGCAGCTTAACCCAGGGGGCATACAATGAGCAGTTCTTC. Its translation: CASSLTQGAYNEQFF. Using reference TRBV7-3 and TRBJ2-1 for the parts outside the CDR3, the full variable domain is GAGVSQTPSNKVTEKGKYVELRCDPISGHTALYWYRQSLGQGPEFLIYFQGTGAADDSGLPNDRFFAVRPEGSVSTLKIQRTERGDSAVYLCASSLTQGAYNEQFFGPGTRLTVL.

This chain joins TRBV5-4 and TRBJ2-2, with a weak D call TRBD1 (6 bases). The CDR3 has 14 amino acids. Germline V gene data show CDR1 as SGHNT and CDR2 as YYREEE (reference sequence). V was clipped by 1 base and J by 5 bases, with 9 bases between them. The CDR3 region is CASSLNTGTGELFF. CDR3 bases: TGTGCCAGCAGCTTGAATACAGGGACCGGGGAGCTGTTTTTT.

In regard to this clone: The same CDR3 can be traced to other DNA sequences in this sample. V is TRBV9 and J is TRBJ1-3; D is possibly TRBD1 (5 bases). This CDR3 contains 15 residues. The germline CDR1 and CDR2 sequences are SGDLS and YYNGEE. The germline V and J ends were trimmed by 0 bases and 4 bases, with 11 bases remaining between them. DNA of the CDR3: TGTGCCAGCAGCGTAGAAGGGGTATCCGGAAACACCATATATTTT. Amino acids: CASSVEGVSGNTIYF.

The chain carries TRBV28 and TRBJ2-1; 11 nucleotides match TRBD2. The CDR3 spans 15 residues. Germline CDR1 is MDHEN and CDR2 is SYDVKM. V lost 6 bases, J lost 3 bases, and 4 bases stayed unmatched. The CDR3 loop is CASRVAGGLYNEQFF. The CDR3 nucleotides are TGTGCCAGCAGGGTAGCGGGAGGGCTCTACAATGAGCAGTTCTTC.

The chain uses TRBV30 and TRBJ2-1; TRBD2 agrees at 13 bases. The germline V gene has CDR1 GTSNPN and CDR2 SVGIG (reference sequence). The CDR3 sequence is 14 residues long. V dropped 8 bases and J dropped 8; count of bases not matched to a gene: 9. CDR3 residues: CARGTSGNSYEQFF. The CDR3 DNA sequence: TGTGCCCGGGGGACTAGCGGGAATTCGTATGAGCAGTTCTTC. The whole variable domain, remainder taken from reference TRBV30 and TRBJ2-1, is SQTIHQWPATLVQPVGSPLSLECTVEGTSNPNLYWYRQAAGRGLQLLFYSVGIGQISSEVPQNLSASRPQDRQFILSSKKLLLSDSGFYLCARGTSGNSYEQFFGPGTRLTVL.

This rearrangement joins TRBV6-5 to TRBJ1-5; tentative D call: TRBD1 (5 bases). The CDR3 length is 13 residues. The V end lost 6 bases, the J end lost 4 bases, and 10 bases lay between the germline ends. CDR1 is MNHEY, CDR2 SVGAGI, per germline. The CDR3 DNA reads TGTGCCAGCAGGCGGGGGGGAAATCAGCCCCAGCATTTT. This translates into CASRRGGNQPQHF.

V usage is TRBV6-2 or TRBV6-3 and J usage is TRBJ1-1; no reliable D call. There are 12 residues in the CDR3. Trimming took off 6 bases at V and 1 base at J, with 6 bases between the two ends. CDR1 and CDR2 from the germline V gene are MNHEY and SVGEGT. CDR3 DNA sequence: TGTGCCAGCAGCCACTGGAACACTGAAGCTTTCTTT. Translated, it gives CASSHWNTEAFF.

The chain joins TRBV6-4 to TRBJ2-3; 10 nucleotides line up with TRBD2. The V gene's germline CDR1 is MRHNA and CDR2 SNTAGT. CDR3 length: 16 residues. Germline trimming cut 2 bases from V and 1 base from J; bases unmatched to any gene: 3. The CDR3 loop reads CASSDLAGEGTDTQYF. CDR3 sequence (DNA): TGTGCCAGCAGTGACCTAGCGGGGGAAGGCACAGATACGCAGTATTTT.

The rearrangement links TRBV10-3 to TRBJ2-5, with D possibly matching TRBD2 (6 bases). The CDR3 is 16 amino acids. The germline CDR1 and CDR2 sequences are ENHRY and SYGVKD. V lost 2 bases and J lost 1, with 14 bases in between. DNA of the CDR3: TGTGCCATCAGTGAGGGGGGTAGCGGAGTCCAAGAGACCCAGTACTTC. It is translated as CAISEGGSGVQETQYF.

This clone was counted between two and nine times. The gene calls are TRBV3-1 (or the pseudogene TRBV3-2) and TRBJ1-1; possible D gene TRBD1, 5 bases. This CDR3 comprises 19 residues. V gave up 2 bases and J gave up 0 bases, with 22 bases separating them. Germline V gives CDR1 LGHDT, CDR2 YNNKEL (reference sequence). The CDR3 reads CASSQRSAERGPMNTEAFF. Written as DNA, the CDR3 is TGTGCCAGCAGCCAAAGGTCGGCTGAAAGGGGCCCGATGAACACTGAAGCTTTCTTT.

This clone is a singleton in its sample. CDR3 region: CASSPLSGRAGSYEQYF. The CDR3 DNA reads as TGTGCCAGCTCACCACTTAGCGGGAGGGCCGGATCCTACGAGCAGTACTTC. The genes are TRBV18 and TRBJ2-7; 11 nucleotides agree with TRBD2. The ends lost 1 base at V and 1 base at J; junction bases unmatched: 6. The CDR3 loop spans 17 amino acids. CDR1 KGHSH and CDR2 LQKENI come from the germline V gene.

The chain employs TRBV28 and TRBJ1-2, with D uncertain. CDR3 length: 12 amino acids. The germline V gene has CDR1 MDHEN and CDR2 SYDVKM. Trimming left V 2 bases short and J 8 bases short, with 9 bases between. The CDR3: CASSLAERGYTF. Written as DNA, the CDR3 is TGTGCCAGCAGTTTAGCAGAGAGGGGCTACACCTTC.

The genes are TRBV6-5 and TRBJ1-2; the match to TRBD1 covers 7 bases. Unmatched junction bases numbered 3, after V lost 6 bases and J lost 2 bases. There are 13 residues in the CDR3. CDR1 and CDR2 (germline): MNHEY, SVGAGI. Here the CDR3 reads CASRVTGNYGYTF. Written as DNA, the CDR3 is TGTGCCAGCAGGGTGACAGGGAACTATGGCTACACCTTC.

The J gene is TRBJ1-1, the V gene TRBV5-5; TRBD1 matches at 11 bases. Germline V gene sequence: CDR1 SGHKS, CDR2 YYEKEE (reference sequence). The CDR3 extends over 14 amino acids. J was trimmed by 2 bases and V by 5 bases; bases with no gene match: 2. CDR3 bases: TGTGCCAGCAGTGGGACAGGGGGAAACACTGAAGCTTTCTTT. Encoded protein: CASSGTGGNTEAFF.

Written as DNA, the CDR3 is TGTGCCAGCAGTAGGGACAGTGGTCTTGGCAATGAGCAGTTCTTC. Protein: CASSRDSGLGNEQFF. This chain uses TRBV2 with TRBJ2-1, with TRBD1 matching over 7 bases. Trimming removed 5 bases from V and 6 bases from J; junction bases left unmatched: 10. CDR3 length: 15 residues. Germline CDR1 and CDR2: SNHLY and FYNNEI. The entire variable domain, with the rest obtained from reference TRBV2 and TRBJ2-1, is as follows: EPEVTQTPSHQVTQMGQEVILRCVPISNHLYFYWYRQILGQKVEFLVSFYNNEISEKSEIFDDQFSVERPDGSNFTLKIRSTKLEDSAMYFCASSRDSGLGNEQFFGPGTRLTVL.

The chain links TRBV9 to TRBJ2-5, with no clear D. V shed 3 bases and J shed 2 bases, with 5 bases lying between them. CDR1 and CDR2 (germline): SGDLS, YYNGEE. The CDR3 loop spans 12 amino acids. This CDR3 is CASSDYQETQYF. The CDR3 region has the DNA TGTGCCAGCAGCGACTATCAAGAGACCCAGTACTTC.

Notes on this clone: The same CDR3 is also encoded by other DNA sequences in this sample. Here the CDR3 reads CASSLDRGTYEQYF. CDR3 DNA sequence: TGTGCCAGCAGTTTGGACAGGGGAACCTACGAGCAGTACTTC. The rearrangement joins TRBV27 to TRBJ2-7; TRBD1 matches 9 bases. Germline CDR1 reads MNHEY; CDR2 reads SMNVEV (reference sequence). V trimming: 3 bases; J trimming: 2 bases; junction bases outside the gene matches: 2. This CDR3 contains 14 residues.

The V and J genes are TRBV19 and TRBJ1-3, with a tentative D call TRBD1 (6 bases). Germline V gives CDR1 LNHDA, CDR2 SQIVND (reference sequence). This CDR3 comprises 16 residues. Between the trimmed V and J ends, which lost 6 bases and 0 bases, there was a span of 15 bases. The CDR3 sequence is CASRLLDSPSGNTIYF. For the CDR3, the DNA is TGTGCCAGTAGATTATTGGACAGTCCCTCTGGAAACACCATATATTTT.

The chain is built from TRBV5-1 and TRBJ2-4; a possible D gene is TRBD2 (6 bases). Trimming shortened V by 4 bases and J by 1 base, and 15 bases separated the two germline ends. Germline CDR1 reads SGHRS; CDR2 reads YFSETQ. The CDR3 contains 16 residues. CDR3 in amino acids: CASSKTRIGAKNIQYF. In DNA, the CDR3 is TGCGCCAGCAGCAAGACTAGGATAGGGGCCAAAAACATTCAGTACTTC.

The rearrangement joins TRBV28 to TRBJ2-7; 16 bases match TRBD2. V shed 5 bases and J 5 bases; nucleotides not matched to a gene: 12. The germline CDR1 and CDR2 sequences are MDHEN and SYDVKM. This CDR3 contains 18 residues. The CDR3 spells CASSPDLGTSGRADEQYF. The DNA for the CDR3 is TGTGCCAGCAGTCCCGACTTAGGGACTAGCGGGAGGGCCGACGAGCAGTACTTC.

The genes are TRBV7-6 and TRBJ2-2; 8 bases are a match to TRBD1. The ends lost 1 base at V and 5 bases at J; junction bases unmatched: 6. This CDR3 comprises 16 residues. The V gene's germline CDR1 is SGHVS and CDR2 FNYEAQ. CDR3 in amino acids: CASSLVRTGRTGELFF. The CDR3 DNA reads TGTGCCAGCAGCTTAGTTCGGACAGGGCGTACCGGGGAGCTGTTTTTT. Full variable domain (remainder filled in from reference TRBV7-6 and TRBJ2-2): GAGVSQSPRYKVTKRGQDVALRCDPISGHVSLYWYRQALGQGPEFLTYFNYEAQQDKSGLPNDRFSAERPEGSISTLTIQRTEQRDSAMYRCASSLVRTGRTGELFFGEGSRLTVL.

The chain couples TRBV28 to TRBJ2-2; D may be TRBD1 (5 bases). The V gene's germline CDR1 is MDHEN and CDR2 SYDVKM. Trimming cost V 6 bases and J 4 bases, with 18 bases left between them. The CDR3 length is 16 residues. The CDR3 loop is CASSRDRHSGTGELFF. CDR3 sequence (DNA): TGTGCCAGCAGCCGCGACAGACACTCGGGCACCGGGGAGCTGTTTTTT.

V usage is TRBV4-1 and J usage is TRBJ2-1, with D possibly being TRBD2 (5 bases). This CDR3 is 15 amino acids long. The V end lost 0 bases, the J end lost 3 bases, and 9 bases lay between the germline ends. The V gene's germline CDR1 is MGHRA and CDR2 YSYEKL. DNA of the CDR3: TGCGCCAGCAGCCAAGATGCGGGTGGCTACAATGAGCAGTTCTTC. It encodes CASSQDAGGYNEQFF.

This clone showed up just a few times. The chain employs TRBV18 and TRBJ1-3; D might be TRBD1 (5 bases). The germline V gene has CDR1 KGHSH and CDR2 LQKENI. Between the trimmed V and J ends, which lost 3 bases and 0 bases, there was a span of 15 bases. The CDR3 is 17 residues long. The DNA for the CDR3 is TGTGCCAGCTCACCTAGGGGCGGCTTGAACTCTGGAAACACCATATATTTT. Translating it yields CASSPRGGLNSGNTIYF.